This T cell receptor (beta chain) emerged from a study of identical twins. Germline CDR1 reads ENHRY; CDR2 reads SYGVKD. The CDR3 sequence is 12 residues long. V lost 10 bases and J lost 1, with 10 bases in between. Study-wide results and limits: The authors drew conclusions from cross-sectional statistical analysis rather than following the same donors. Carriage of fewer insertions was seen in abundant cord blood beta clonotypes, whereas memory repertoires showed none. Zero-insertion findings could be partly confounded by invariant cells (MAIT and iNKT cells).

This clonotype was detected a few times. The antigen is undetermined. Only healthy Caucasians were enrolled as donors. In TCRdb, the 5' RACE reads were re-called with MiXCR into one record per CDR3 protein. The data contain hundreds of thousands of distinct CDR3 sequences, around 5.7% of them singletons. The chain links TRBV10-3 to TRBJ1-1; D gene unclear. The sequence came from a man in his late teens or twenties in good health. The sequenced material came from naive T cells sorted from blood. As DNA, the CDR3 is TGTGCCACCGGCACGAAGAACACTGAAGCTTTCTTT. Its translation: CATGTKNTEAFF.